This T cell receptor beta chain was documented in a study of blood T cells in healthy people across ages. This clonotype was counted a few times. Antigen: not known. The germline V gene has CDR1 MNHEY and CDR2 SVGAGI. V lost 3 bases to trimming and J lost 0 bases, with 16 bases between them. This CDR3 has 17 residues. Using a J-beta primer mix together with a sample-barcoded 5' primer, a second PCR was run for 7 to 11 cycles. With 12 random nucleotides, a template-switch adaptor tagged each individual cDNA molecule. CDR3-containing paired-end reads numbering at least 2.5 million came from each sample. Each CDR3 protein gets one entry after TCRdb re-called the 5' RACE reads with MiXCR. Altogether roughly 500,000 distinct CDR3 sequences are present, roughly a quarter being singletons, with the ten largest covering roughly 20%. Study-wide results and limits: Age brought a roughly linear fall in TCR beta diversity measured per million T cells. Diversity figures derived from one million T cells were judged to underestimate the true value.

This chain joins TRBV6-5 and TRBJ2-3; D may be TRBD1 or TRBD2 (5 bases each). Source material: blood. The receptor was isolated from a woman in her seventies in good health. CDR3 DNA: TGTGCCAGCAGTTATTTCACGGGGCAGGGTAGCACAGATACGCAGTATTTT. It translates to CASSYFTGQGSTDTQYF.